These 25 T cell receptor beta chains were sequenced from one sample in a study of blood T cells in healthy people across ages. With a J-beta primer mix and a sample-barcoded 5' primer, a second PCR ran about 7 to 12 cycles. Using its own MiXCR run on the 5' RACE reads, TCRdb lists one record per CDR3 protein. This table holds hundreds of thousands of distinct CDR3 sequences, roughly 43% found once. The material sequenced was blood. The receptors originated from a woman aged 55-70 years in good health.

The sample holds many counts of this clonotype. The chain uses TRBV6-1 and TRBJ2-7; no reliable D call. This CDR3 is built from 14 residues. V was cut by 1 base and J by 4 bases, with 11 bases left in between. Germline V gives CDR1 MNHNS, CDR2 SASEGT. The CDR3 nucleotides read TGTGCCAGCAGTGAAGAGGTCAGCGCTTACGAGCAGTACTTC. It yields the protein CASSEEVSAYEQYF.

This clonotype was counted ten times or more. A much larger clone sits a single nucleotide away, making a read error possible. The chain employs TRBV7-8 and TRBJ2-5, with D possibly TRBD2 on 6 matching bases. V was pared by 2 bases and J by 11 bases, with 24 bases between. This CDR3 has 16 amino acids. Germline V gives CDR1 SGHVS, CDR2 FQNEAQ. The CDR3, as DNA: TGTGCCAGCAGCTTAACCCCCGATAGCGGATACAATGAGCAGTACTTC. This sequence encodes CASSLTPDSGYNEQYF.

The V and J genes are TRBV5-1 and TRBJ2-1; D may be TRBD1 or TRBD2 (5 bases each). V lost 1 base and J lost 7, with 12 bases in between. Per the germline V gene, CDR1 is SGHRS and CDR2 is YFSETQ. The CDR3 extends over 14 amino acids. CDR3 protein: CASSLTGTENEQFF. CDR3 nucleotides: TGCGCCAGCAGCTTGACCGGGACGGAGAATGAGCAGTTCTTC. The variable domain in full, with the rest retrieved from reference TRBV5-1 and TRBJ2-1, is KAGVTQTPRYLIKTRGQQVTLSCSPISGHRSVSWYQQTPGQGLQFLFEYFSETQRNKGNFPGRFSGRQFSNSRSEMNVSTLELGDSALYLCASSLTGTENEQFFGPGTRLTVL.

The V and J genes are TRBV7-2 and TRBJ2-5, with 12 bases matching TRBD2. The CDR3 is 15 residues long. Germline assignment: CDR1 SGHTA and CDR2 FQGNSA. V was clipped by 5 bases and J by 7 bases; unmatched bases: 8. The CDR3 DNA reads as TGTGCCAGCAGCCTAGAGACTAGCGGGAGAGTGACCCAGTACTTC. Protein product: CASSLETSGRVTQYF.

The V gene is TRBV7-6, the J gene TRBJ1-6, with 7 bases aligning to TRBD1. The CDR3 spans 15 residues. V dropped 1 base and J dropped 7; count of bases not matched to a gene: 4. Germline V gene data show CDR1 as SGHVS and CDR2 as FNYEAQ. The CDR3 coding sequence is TGTGCCAGCAGCTTAGGGGACAGATGGAATTCACCCCTCCACTTT. Amino acid sequence: CASSLGDRWNSPLHF. Full variable domain (missing parts from reference TRBV7-6 and TRBJ1-6): GAGVSQSPRYKVTKRGQDVALRCDPISGHVSLYWYRQALGQGPEFLTYFNYEAQQDKSGLPNDRFSAERPEGSISTLTIQRTEQRDSAMYRCASSLGDRWNSPLHFGNGTRLTVT.

The chain couples TRBV6-5 to TRBJ1-4, with D unresolved. CDR3 size: 15 residues. Germline CDR1 is MNHEY and CDR2 is SVGAGI. Trimming took off 4 bases at V and 0 bases at J, with 9 bases between the two ends. The CDR3, as DNA: TGTGCCAGCAGTTCGACGGGGTCAACTAATGAAAAACTGTTTTTT. Translated, it gives CASSSTGSTNEKLFF.

The chain recombines TRBV27 with TRBJ2-3, with TRBD2 matching 9 bases. After removal of 10 bases from V and 1 base from J, the junction contained 6 bases not matched to a gene. The CDR3 consists of 14 residues. Germline values: CDR1 MNHEY, CDR2 SMNVEV (reference sequence). This CDR3 reads CATKERGGTDTQYF. The CDR3 bases are TGTGCCACCAAGGAGCGGGGGGGCACAGATACGCAGTATTTT.

V usage is TRBV9 and J usage is TRBJ1-5; D not certain. V was trimmed by 0 bases and J by 5 bases, leaving 12 bases between them. The CDR3 totals 15 residues. CDR1 and CDR2 from the germline V gene are SGDLS and YYNGEE. The CDR3 is CASSVEGRIDQPQHF. CDR3 coding DNA: TGTGCCAGCAGCGTAGAGGGTCGGATCGATCAGCCCCAGCATTTT. Drawing the rest from reference TRBV9 and TRBJ1-5, the complete variable domain is DSGVTQTPKHLITATGQRVTLRCSPRSGDLSVYWYQQSLDQGLQFLIQYYNGEERAKGNILERFSAQQFPDLHSELNLSSLELGDSALYFCASSVEGRIDQPQHFGDGTRLSIL.

This clonotype was observed a handful of times. V gene TRBV27 combines with J gene TRBJ2-5; D call uncertain. Between the trimmed V and J ends, which lost 10 bases and 2 bases, there was a span of 11 bases. The CDR3 length is 12 residues. In germline, CDR1 is MNHEY, CDR2 SMNVEV (reference sequence). The CDR3 bases are TGTGCCACCACGGTGGAACAAGAGACCCAGTACTTC. It yields the protein CATTVEQETQYF.

This clonotype was detected a few times. This chain joins TRBV5-8 and TRBJ2-7; the match to TRBD1 covers 9 bases. The germline V gene encodes CDR1 SGHTS and CDR2 YDEGEE. The CDR3 totals 15 residues. The V segment lost 4 bases and the J segment 2 bases; nucleotides outside the gene matches: 7. CDR3 loop: CASSLGQGLAYEQYF. In DNA form, the CDR3 reads TGTGCCAGCAGCCTAGGACAGGGGTTGGCCTACGAGCAGTACTTC. Full variable domain (remainder filled in from reference TRBV5-8 and TRBJ2-7): EAGVTQSPTHLIKTRGQQATLRCSPISGHTSVYWYQQALGLGLQFLLWYDEGEERNRGNFPPRFSGRQFPNYSSELNVNALELEDSALYLCASSLGQGLAYEQYFGPGTRLTVT.

This chain connects TRBV12-3 or TRBV12-4 to TRBJ1-4; a weak D match, TRBD1 (6 bases). With 6 bases removed from V and 6 bases from J, the gap between germline ends came to 23 bases. There are 17 residues in the CDR3. The CDR3 nucleotides read TGTGCCAGCAGCCTACAGGGTTTTAAGACATCCGATGAAAAACTGTTTTTT. It yields the protein CASSLQGFKTSDEKLFF.

This clonotype was observed many times. This chain joins TRBV27 and TRBJ2-5; D is unresolved. This CDR3 comprises 15 residues. CDR1 is MNHEY and CDR2 is SMNVEV in the germline V gene (reference sequence). V lost 4 bases and J 1 base, leaving 13 bases between the germline ends. For the CDR3, the DNA is TGTGCCAGCAGTTCCCTCGTCGGCGCCCAAGAGACCCAGTACTTC. It encodes CASSSLVGAQETQYF.

The V gene is TRBV5-1, the J gene TRBJ2-1; D is ambiguous. Trimming cost V 0 bases and J 6 bases, with 10 bases left between them. The germline V gene has CDR1 SGHRS and CDR2 YFSETQ. The CDR3 is made up of 14 amino acids. Here the CDR3 DNA reads TGCGCCAGCAGCTTGGGGGTTTCCCCCAATGAGCAGTTCTTC. Amino acids: CASSLGVSPNEQFF. The entire variable domain, with the rest obtained from reference TRBV5-1 and TRBJ2-1, is as follows: KAGVTQTPRYLIKTRGQQVTLSCSPISGHRSVSWYQQTPGQGLQFLFEYFSETQRNKGNFPGRFSGRQFSNSRSEMNVSTLELGDSALYLCASSLGVSPNEQFFGPGTRLTVL.

The chain is built from TRBV7-9 and TRBJ2-1, with 9 bases that match TRBD2. Per germline, CDR1 SEHNR and CDR2 FQNEAQ (reference sequence). There are 19 residues in the CDR3. The V segment lost 2 bases and the J segment 1 base; nucleotides outside the gene matches: 12. The CDR3 nucleotides read TGTGCCAGCAGCTTACTGGCGGGGCCAGCGGGGGGTTCCTACAATGAGCAGTTCTTC. Its translation is CASSLLAGPAGGSYNEQFF. The full variable domain, with the rest looked up from reference TRBV7-9 and TRBJ2-1, is DTGVSQNPRHKITKRGQNVTFRCDPISEHNRLYWYRQTLGQGPEFLTYFQNEAQLEKSRLLSDRFSAERPKGSFSTLEIQRTEQGDSAMYLCASSLLAGPAGGSYNEQFFGPGTRLTVL.

This clonotype occurred a few times. The chain couples TRBV12-3 or TRBV12-4 to TRBJ2-1, with TRBD2 matching over 7 bases. The V and J ends lost 2 bases and 4 bases, in that order; junction bases with no gene match: 8. The CDR3 has 16 amino acids. CDR3 region: CASSLWASGPYNEQFF. In DNA, the CDR3 is TGTGCCAGCAGTTTATGGGCTAGCGGACCGTACAATGAGCAGTTCTTC.

The J gene is TRBJ2-3, the V gene TRBV10-3; perhaps TRBD1 as D (5 bases). CDR1 and CDR2 from the germline V gene are ENHRY and SYGVKD. The CDR3 is 13 amino acids. V was shortened by 7 bases and J by 0 bases, with 8 bases between the two germline ends. The CDR3 bases are TGTGCCATCATGGGGCAGAGCACAGATACGCAGTATTTT. Translating gives CAIMGQSTDTQYF.

V is TRBV20-1 and J is TRBJ2-5, with 7 bases aligning to TRBD1. The J segment lost 0 bases and the V segment lost 6 bases, leaving 13 bases of the junction unmatched. Germline CDR1 and CDR2: DFQATT and SNEGSKA (reference sequence). The CDR3 has 16 residues. CDR3 sequence: CSARLSGGPYQETQYF. The CDR3 DNA follows: TGCAGTGCCAGACTCTCAGGGGGTCCGTACCAAGAGACCCAGTACTTC.

The chain has TRBV7-8 and TRBJ2-4, with 9 nucleotides matching TRBD2. Looked up from germline, CDR1 is SGHVS and CDR2 is FQNEAQ. The CDR3 has 17 amino acids. V lost 7 bases and J lost 0; bases outside the gene matches: 10. Here the CDR3 DNA reads TGTGCCAGCACGCGGGGGGGGTCGATACTAGCCAAAAACATTCAGTACTTC. Protein: CASTRGGSILAKNIQYF.

This rearrangement joins TRBV4-2 to TRBJ1-2; a possible D gene is TRBD1 (6 bases). CDR3 length equals 16 residues. Germline V gene lookup returns CDR1 LGHNA and CDR2 YNFKEQ. The germline V and J ends were trimmed by 4 bases and 3 bases, with 18 bases remaining between them. CDR3 bases: TGTGCCAGCAGCCGGGATCCGGGGGGCACAGACTATGGCTACACCTTC. It is translated as CASSRDPGGTDYGYTF.

The chain carries TRBV2 and TRBJ2-7, with D tentatively TRBD2 (7 bases). The germline V and J ends were trimmed by 1 base and 5 bases, with 18 bases remaining between them. Per germline, CDR1 SNHLY and CDR2 FYNNEI. This CDR3 comprises 16 residues. The chain's CDR3 is CASSEGLGLGGHEQYF. CDR3 DNA sequence: TGTGCCAGCAGTGAAGGTTTAGGTCTCGGGGGGCACGAGCAGTACTTC. The full variable domain, completed using reference TRBV2 and TRBJ2-7, is EPEVTQTPSHQVTQMGQEVILRCVPISNHLYFYWYRQILGQKVEFLVSFYNNEISEKSEIFDDQFSVERPDGSNFTLKIRSTKLEDSAMYFCASSEGLGLGGHEQYFGPGTRLTVT.

Only a few counts were recorded for this clonotype. The V and J genes are TRBV20-1 and TRBJ2-1; the D gene is possibly TRBD2 (6 bases). The V gene's germline CDR1 is DFQATT and CDR2 SNEGSKA (reference sequence). Deletions cut 2 bases from V and 10 bases from J, with 21 bases between. The CDR3 is 15 residues long. The DNA for the CDR3 is TGCAGTGCTAGATTACCGCGGCGGGAATACCGGGAGCAGTTCTTC. It translates to CSARLPRREYREQFF.

With respect to this clonotype: Just one base apart from a much larger clone, this may be a read error. This chain uses TRBV13 with TRBJ1-1; unclear D gene. Per the germline V gene, CDR1 is PRHDT and CDR2 is FYEKMQ (reference sequence). This CDR3 is built from 15 residues. Deletions cut 3 bases from V and 3 bases from J, with 14 bases between. CDR3 DNA sequence: TGTGCCAGCAGCTTCCGCGATAACTTGGACACTGAAGCTTTCTTT. Translating gives CASSFRDNLDTEAFF.

This clonotype was observed a handful of times. Just one base apart from a much larger clone, this may be a read error. This chain joins TRBV20-1 and TRBJ2-7, with D possibly matching TRBD1 (5 bases). CDR3 length: 13 amino acids. Germline V gene sequence: CDR1 DFQATT, CDR2 SNEGSKA (reference sequence). Trimming pared 3 bases from V and 0 bases from J, leaving 9 bases between. The CDR3 region has the DNA TGCAGTGCTAGTGTCAGGGTCTCCTACGAGCAGTACTTC. It specifies CSASVRVSYEQYF.

This clonotype was counted a few times. The chain links TRBV20-1 to TRBJ1-5; no definite D call. Trimming cost V 3 bases and J 2 bases, with 11 bases left between them. The CDR3 consists of 14 residues. CDR1 and CDR2 (germline): DFQATT, SNEGSKA (reference sequence). The DNA for the CDR3 is TGCAGTGCTAGTAAAGGAGTAGGCAATCAGCCCCAGCATTTT. This gives the protein CSASKGVGNQPQHF.

Notes on this clonotype: A read error is possible here, since a much larger clone lies one base away. The V call is TRBV7-9, the J call TRBJ2-7; 10 bases match TRBD1. This CDR3 is built from 14 residues. Germline V CDR1 and CDR2: SEHNR, FQNEAQ (reference sequence). The chain's CDR3 is CVSSPRDRGYEQYF. In DNA form, the CDR3 reads TGTGTCAGCAGCCCTAGGGACAGGGGCTACGAGCAGTACTTC.